Following are 29 T cell receptor beta chains from one sample sequenced in a study of T cells in Graves' hyperthyroidism and ophthalmopathy. RNA transcripts yielded amplified TCR beta CDR3 regions. The HTBI primer set drove a first-round RT-PCR of the TCR CDR3. TCRdb re-derived calls from the multiplex PCR reads in MiXCR, one entry per CDR3 protein. The repertoire holds about 290,000 distinct CDR3 sequences, roughly 15% seen once, with around a third in the top ten. The source material was blood. Receptors were obtained from a man aged 25-45 years with Graves' hyperthyroidism.

J is TRBJ2-7 and V is TRBV20-1; D perhaps matches TRBD1 (5 bases). With 7 bases removed from V and 1 base from J, the gap between germline ends came to 20 bases. The germline gives CDR1 DFQATT, CDR2 SNEGSKA (reference sequence). This CDR3 has 15 residues. The CDR3 nucleotides read TGCAGTGTTCGACCATCCCCGACAGATTCCTACGAGCAGTACTTC. Its translation is CSVRPSPTDSYEQYF.

V usage is TRBV2 and J usage is TRBJ2-3; 12 nucleotides agree with TRBD1. The germline gives CDR1 SNHLY, CDR2 FYNNEI. The CDR3 loop spans 15 amino acids. The trim removed 6 bases at V and 6 bases at J, leaving 7 bases unmatched. The CDR3 spells CASRGTGGGGDTQYF. CDR3 coding DNA: TGTGCCAGCAGGGGGACAGGGGGCGGCGGGGATACGCAGTATTTT.

This clonotype was seen ten or more times. V and J are TRBV11-2 and TRBJ2-1, with TRBD1 matching 10 bases. Germline CDR1 is SGHAT and CDR2 is FQNNGV. The CDR3 sequence is 16 residues long. The V gene end was trimmed by 5 bases and the J gene end by 9 bases; junction bases not matched to a gene: 13. CDR3 coding DNA: TGTGCCAGCAGCCATCAACAGGACAGGGGGGATGGTGAGCAGTTCTTC. Encoded protein: CASSHQQDRGDGEQFF.

The chain employs TRBV27 and TRBJ1-2; D is uncertain. CDR1 MNHEY and CDR2 SMNVEV come from the germline V gene (reference sequence). The germline V and J ends were trimmed by 6 bases and 5 bases, with 16 bases remaining between them. CDR3 length: 14 amino acids. The CDR3 sequence is CASRSTENLYGYTF. CDR3 DNA: TGTGCCAGCAGATCCACGGAAAATCTTTATGGCTACACCTTC.

At least ten counts were recorded for this clonotype. The chain carries TRBV7-3 and TRBJ1-1; D is unclear. This CDR3 is 16 amino acids long. V was cut by 7 bases and J by 5 bases, with 23 bases left in between. Per germline, CDR1 SGHTA and CDR2 FQGTGA. CDR3 DNA sequence: TGTGCCAGCAACGCCTACCCTAACACCGGAGGGACTGAAGCTTTCTTT. Its protein product is CASNAYPNTGGTEAFF.

This clonotype was found many times. The rearrangement joins TRBV14 to TRBJ2-1; perhaps TRBD1 as D (7 bases). Trimming took 5 bases from V and 10 from J, leaving 21 bases between them. The CDR3 contains 15 residues. Germline V CDR1 and CDR2: SGHDN, FVKESK. This CDR3 reads CASSGGGNLLGEQFF. The CDR3 region has the DNA TGTGCCAGCAGCGGAGGGGGCAATCTGTTGGGGGAGCAGTTCTTC.

In its sample, this clonotype was seen many times. J is TRBJ1-2 and V is TRBV5-8; no clear D gene. Germline lookup yields CDR1 SGHTS and CDR2 YDEGEE. The CDR3 length is 12 residues. V gave up 4 bases and J gave up 7 bases, with 11 bases separating them. The CDR3 DNA reads as TGTGCCAGCAGCGTCCAGATAGGTGGCTACACCTTC. Amino acids: CASSVQIGGYTF.

In this sample, this clonotype turned up many times. The rearrangement joins TRBV29-1 to TRBJ2-1, with 9 bases lining up with TRBD2. Germline trimming cut 1 base from V and 1 base from J; bases unmatched to any gene: 8. The CDR3 contains 17 residues. Germline CDR1 reads SQVTM; CDR2 reads ANQGSEA. CDR3: CSVEAPEAGGSYNEQFF. CDR3 DNA: TGCAGCGTTGAAGCCCCGGAAGCGGGAGGATCCTACAATGAGCAGTTCTTC.

The gene calls are TRBV20-1 and TRBJ2-3, with D tentatively TRBD2 (5 bases). The germline gives CDR1 DFQATT, CDR2 SNEGSKA (reference sequence). V was shortened by 7 bases and J by 0 bases, with 11 bases between the two germline ends. CDR3 length: 13 amino acids. The CDR3 here is CSGGRRSTDTQYF. DNA of the CDR3: TGCAGTGGTGGGAGAAGGAGCACAGATACGCAGTATTTT.

The genes are TRBV6-2 or TRBV6-3 and TRBJ2-3; D is unresolved. V was clipped by 5 bases and J by 5 bases, with 20 bases between them. Looked up from germline, CDR1 is MNHEY and CDR2 is SVGEGT. The CDR3 has 16 amino acids. This CDR3 is CASSARQVRLLDTQYF. CDR3 in DNA: TGTGCCAGCAGTGCCCGCCAAGTCCGTCTTTTAGATACGCAGTATTTT.

This clonotype was detected many times. This chain connects TRBV3-1 to TRBJ2-7; 12 positions agree with TRBD2. The CDR3 has 14 amino acids. Germline V lookup: CDR1 LGHDT, CDR2 YNNKEL (reference sequence). With 4 bases clipped from V and 5 bases from J, the junction kept 3 bases outside the gene matches. The CDR3 nucleotides read TGTGCCAGCAGCCGACTAGCGGGAGAAAACGAGCAGTACTTC. The encoded protein is CASSRLAGENEQYF.

Of note for this clonotype: One end of the junction is discordant with germline, which a read error may explain. The chain recombines TRBV6-2 or TRBV6-3 with TRBJ2-7; 10 nucleotides line up with TRBD1. CDR3 length equals 19 residues. CDR1 MNHEY and CDR2 SVGEGT come from the germline V gene. This chain's CDR3 is CAGSYPPNLPGQGLDEQYF. The CDR3 nucleotides read TGTGCCGGCAGTTACCCCCCAAACCTCCCGGGACAGGGGTTAGACGAGCAGTACTTC.

A remark on this clonotype: This may arise from a read error, as a much more abundant clone is one base away. The conserved closing phenylalanine or tryptophan is absent in this CDR3, likely reflecting a read error. The chain carries TRBV7-9 and TRBJ2-1; the match to TRBD2 covers 8 bases. CDR1 and CDR2 from the germline V gene are SEHNR and FQNEAQ (reference sequence). With 7 bases clipped from V and 7 bases from J, the junction kept 9 bases outside the gene matches. This CDR3 is built from 14 residues. CDR3 sequence: CASTRASGFNEQFS. For the CDR3, the DNA is TGTGCCAGCACGAGGGCTAGCGGGTTTAATGAGCAGTTCTCC.

The chain employs TRBV28 and TRBJ2-7; 7 nucleotides agree with TRBD2. The CDR3 is made up of 13 amino acids. Germline trimming cut 6 bases from V and 0 bases from J; bases unmatched to any gene: 2. Germline V lookup: CDR1 MDHEN, CDR2 SYDVKM. The CDR3 region is CASSGGSSYEQYF. CDR3 coding DNA: TGTGCCAGCAGCGGCGGGAGCTCCTACGAGCAGTACTTC.

This clonotype appeared many times. This chain joins TRBV30 and TRBJ2-7; TRBD1 or TRBD2 may be the D gene (5 bases each). CDR3 length equals 15 residues. Germline assignment: CDR1 GTSNPN and CDR2 SVGIG (reference sequence). V was pared by 2 bases and J by 2 bases, with 16 bases between. This chain's CDR3 is CAWSPASGTTYEQYF. The CDR3 coding sequence is TGTGCCTGGAGTCCAGCGTCGGGGACCACCTACGAGCAGTACTTC.

This clonotype was recorded at least ten times. The chain carries TRBV11-3 and TRBJ2-2; D remains unclear. The CDR3 loop spans 15 amino acids. The ends were cut back, 5 bases at V and 6 bases at J, with 16 bases in the middle. The germline V gene encodes CDR1 SGHNT and CDR2 YENEEA. CDR3 residues: CASSGQRWVAGELFF. The CDR3 coding sequence is TGTGCCAGCAGCGGTCAGCGATGGGTGGCCGGGGAGCTGTTTTTT.

Ten or more counts support this clonotype. The chain joins TRBV20-1 to TRBJ2-3; 9 positions agree with TRBD1. The CDR3 extends over 15 amino acids. Germline-derived CDR1 and CDR2 are DFQATT and SNEGSKA (reference sequence). The junction had 5 bases not matched to a gene; V was cut back by 3 bases and J by 1 base. The CDR3 bases are TGCAGTGCTAGGTTTCGGGACAGGGGCACAGATACGCAGTATTTT. This translates into CSARFRDRGTDTQYF.

The chain couples TRBV9 to TRBJ2-1; TRBD2 matches at 14 bases. With 0 bases clipped from V and 6 bases from J, the junction kept 2 bases outside the gene matches. The CDR3 is made up of 16 amino acids. The germline CDR1 and CDR2 sequences are SGDLS and YYNGEE. CDR3 nucleotides: TGTGCCAGCAGCGTAGTTGGGACTAGCGGGAGCAATGAGCAGTTCTTC. It translates to CASSVVGTSGSNEQFF.

In its sample, this clonotype was seen a few times. The chain employs TRBV27 and TRBJ2-3; D may be TRBD1 (7 bases). Trimming took off 5 bases at V and 2 bases at J, with 14 bases between the two ends. CDR3 length: 15 residues. The germline V gene encodes CDR1 MNHEY and CDR2 SMNVEV (reference sequence). CDR3 nucleotide sequence: TGTGCCAGCAGTCGCGGGGACAGCTACACAGATACGCAGTATTTT. Translation gives CASSRGDSYTDTQYF.

This clonotype was picked up many times. The V gene is TRBV5-1, the J gene TRBJ1-5; 8 nucleotides match TRBD1. The CDR3 length is 15 residues. V lost 2 bases to trimming and J lost 5 bases; unmatched junction nucleotides: 6. CDR1 SGHRS and CDR2 YFSETQ come from the germline V gene. The CDR3 loop reads CASSLLGQGHQPQHF. The CDR3 DNA reads TGCGCCAGCAGCTTACTCGGACAGGGTCATCAGCCCCAGCATTTT.

In its sample, this clonotype was seen many times. The chain employs TRBV4-1 and TRBJ1-5; no clear D. The CDR3 contains 14 residues. CDR1 is MGHRA and CDR2 is YSYEKL in the germline V gene. The V gene lost 1 base and the J gene lost 4 bases, with 8 bases spanning the gap. Here the CDR3 reads CASSQVQRNQPQHF. The CDR3 bases are TGCGCCAGCAGCCAAGTACAGAGAAATCAGCCCCAGCATTTT.

In its sample, this clonotype was seen a few times. The gene calls are TRBV7-9 and TRBJ2-2, with no clear D. The CDR3 has 13 residues. Per germline, CDR1 SEHNR and CDR2 FQNEAQ (reference sequence). V was cut by 8 bases and J by 12 bases, with 19 bases left in between. CDR3 nucleotides: TGTGCCAGCGTCGGGCGGCAGCAGGATAAGCTGTTTTTT. Translating gives CASVGRQQDKLFF.

This clonotype was recorded many times. V and J are TRBV7-2 and TRBJ2-3; D possibly uses TRBD1 or TRBD2 (5 bases each). The CDR3 has 16 amino acids. Germline V gene lookup returns CDR1 SGHTA and CDR2 FQGNSA. The V end was cut by 5 bases, the J end by 3 bases, with 18 bases between. CDR3 nucleotides: TGTGCCAGCAGCCCCCGACGAGGGGTACTTACAGATACGCAGTATTTT. Translated, it gives CASSPRRGVLTDTQYF.

This clonotype was seen at least ten times. The chain carries TRBV7-2 and TRBJ1-5, with a possible D match to TRBD1 (6 bases). Trimming shortened V by 5 bases and J by 5 bases, and 13 bases separated the two germline ends. Germline V gene lookup returns CDR1 SGHTA and CDR2 FQGNSA. The length of the CDR3 is 14 residues. The CDR3 sequence is CASSPRGHDQPQHF. Here the CDR3 DNA reads TGTGCCAGCAGCCCTAGGGGACACGATCAGCCCCAGCATTTT.

On this clonotype: It is unclear where the CDR3 begins or ends on the DNA, so no DNA is shown, and the CDR3 is as TCRdb lists it. The chain uses TRBV11-3 and TRBJ2-5. Germline V gives CDR1 SGHNT, CDR2 YENEEA. 19 amino acids form the CDR3, both terminal residues included. CDR3 residues: CASSFYICSAEVGRETQYF.

CDR3 coding DNA: TGCAGTGCTGGCGGGGGCCCCCTCGAGCAGTACTTC. This translates into CSAGGGPLEQYF. The V call is TRBV20-1, the J call TRBJ2-7; D perhaps matches TRBD2 (7 bases). The CDR3 is made up of 12 amino acids. Germline CDR1 DFQATT, CDR2 SNEGSKA (reference sequence). V dropped 5 bases and J dropped 6 bases, with 14 bases sitting between them.

This clonotype was observed at least ten times. The chain uses TRBV6-1 and TRBJ1-5, with 7 bases fitting TRBD1. With 1 base clipped from V and 7 bases from J, the junction kept 4 bases outside the gene matches. Germline V CDR1 and CDR2: MNHNS, SASEGT. The CDR3 length is 14 residues. The DNA for the CDR3 is TGTGCCAGCAGTGAAGGGGCAGGGGGACAGCCCCAGCATTTT. Translated: CASSEGAGGQPQHF.

This clonotype was observed at least ten times. The chain is built from TRBV3-1 and TRBJ2-3; tentative D call: TRBD2 (6 bases). From germline, CDR1 is LGHDT and CDR2 YNNKEL (reference sequence). Trimming removed 0 bases at V and 6 bases at J, with 7 bases between. This CDR3 has 13 residues. The DNA of the CDR3 is TGTGCCAGCAGCCAAGATGGGGGGGATACGCAGTATTTT. As protein: CASSQDGGDTQYF.

This clonotype was found a few times. The J gene is TRBJ2-5, the V gene TRBV6-1, with D perhaps given as TRBD1 or TRBD2 (5 bases each). Germline CDR1 MNHNS, CDR2 SASEGT. CDR3 length: 14 amino acids. Deletions cut 5 bases from V and 2 bases from J, with 12 bases between. CDR3 in amino acids: CASSPGTKQETQYF. CDR3 DNA: TGTGCCAGCAGTCCGGGGACGAAACAAGAGACCCAGTACTTC.